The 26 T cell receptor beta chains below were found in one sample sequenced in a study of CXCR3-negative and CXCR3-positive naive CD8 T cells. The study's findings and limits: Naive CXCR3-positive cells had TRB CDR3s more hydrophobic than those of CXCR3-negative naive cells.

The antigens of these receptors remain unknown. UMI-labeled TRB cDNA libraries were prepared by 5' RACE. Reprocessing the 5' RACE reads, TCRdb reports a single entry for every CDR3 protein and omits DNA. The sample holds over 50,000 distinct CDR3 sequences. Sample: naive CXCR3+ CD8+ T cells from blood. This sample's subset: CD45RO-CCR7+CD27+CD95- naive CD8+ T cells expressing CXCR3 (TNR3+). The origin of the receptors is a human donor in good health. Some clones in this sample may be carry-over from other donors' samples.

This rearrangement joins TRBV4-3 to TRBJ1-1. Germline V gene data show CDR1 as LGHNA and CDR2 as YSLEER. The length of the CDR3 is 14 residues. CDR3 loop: CASSQGLGYTEAFF.

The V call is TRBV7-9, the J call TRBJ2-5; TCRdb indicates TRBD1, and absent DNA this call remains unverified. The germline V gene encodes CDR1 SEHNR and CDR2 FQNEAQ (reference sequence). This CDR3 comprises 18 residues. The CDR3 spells CASSSEPGQRKAKETQYF.

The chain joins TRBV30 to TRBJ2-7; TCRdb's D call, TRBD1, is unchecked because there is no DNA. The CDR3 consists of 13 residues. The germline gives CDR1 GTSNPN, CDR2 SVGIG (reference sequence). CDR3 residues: CAWSITGGYEQYF.

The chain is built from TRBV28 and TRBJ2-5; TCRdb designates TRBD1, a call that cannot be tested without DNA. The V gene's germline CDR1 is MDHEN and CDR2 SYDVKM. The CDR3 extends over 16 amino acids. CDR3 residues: CASSLSLRQPQETQYF. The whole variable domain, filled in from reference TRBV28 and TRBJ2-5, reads DVKVTQSSRYLVKRTGEKVFLECVQDMDHENMFWYRQDPGLGLRLIYFSYDVKMKEKGDIPEGYSVSREKKERFSLILESASTNQTSMYLCASSLSLRQPQETQYFGPGTRLLVL.

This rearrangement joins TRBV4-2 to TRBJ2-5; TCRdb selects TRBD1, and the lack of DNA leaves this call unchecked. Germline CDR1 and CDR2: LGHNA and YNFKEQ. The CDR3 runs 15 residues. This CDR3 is CASSQDWAGPETQYF.

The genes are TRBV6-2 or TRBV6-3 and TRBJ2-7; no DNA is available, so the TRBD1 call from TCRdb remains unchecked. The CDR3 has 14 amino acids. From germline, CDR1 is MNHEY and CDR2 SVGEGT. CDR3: CASSHRDGIYEQYF.

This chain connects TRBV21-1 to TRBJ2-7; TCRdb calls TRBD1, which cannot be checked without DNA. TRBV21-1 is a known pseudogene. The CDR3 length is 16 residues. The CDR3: CASSKVVGAFSYEQYF.

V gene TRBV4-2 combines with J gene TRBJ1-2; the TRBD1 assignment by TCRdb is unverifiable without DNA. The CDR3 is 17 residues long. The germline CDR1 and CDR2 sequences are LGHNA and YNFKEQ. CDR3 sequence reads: CASSQPGGDRGSGGYTF.

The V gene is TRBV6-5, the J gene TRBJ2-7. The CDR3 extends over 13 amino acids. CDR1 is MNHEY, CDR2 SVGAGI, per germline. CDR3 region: CASSYSVRTEQYF.

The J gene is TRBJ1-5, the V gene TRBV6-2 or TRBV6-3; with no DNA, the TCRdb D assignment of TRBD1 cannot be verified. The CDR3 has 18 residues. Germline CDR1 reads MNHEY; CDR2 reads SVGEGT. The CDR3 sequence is CASSYSGQTGLVDRPQHF.

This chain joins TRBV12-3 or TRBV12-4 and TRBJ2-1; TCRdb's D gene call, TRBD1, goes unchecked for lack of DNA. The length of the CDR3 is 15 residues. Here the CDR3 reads CASTRPAGSGYEQFF.

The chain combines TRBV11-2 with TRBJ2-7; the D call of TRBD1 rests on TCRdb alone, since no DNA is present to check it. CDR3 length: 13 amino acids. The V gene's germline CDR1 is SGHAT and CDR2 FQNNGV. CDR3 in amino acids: CASSLGHSYEQYF.

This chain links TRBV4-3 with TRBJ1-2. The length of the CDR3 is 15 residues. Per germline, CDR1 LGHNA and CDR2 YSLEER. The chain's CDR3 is CASSQDRRQNYGYTF.

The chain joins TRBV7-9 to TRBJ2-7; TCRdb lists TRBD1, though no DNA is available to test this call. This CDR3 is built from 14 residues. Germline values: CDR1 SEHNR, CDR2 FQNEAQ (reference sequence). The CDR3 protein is CASSSPGQSYEQYF.

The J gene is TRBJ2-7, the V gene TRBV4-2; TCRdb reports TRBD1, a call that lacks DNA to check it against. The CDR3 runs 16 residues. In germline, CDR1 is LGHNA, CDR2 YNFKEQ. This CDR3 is CASSPGLGQGSYEQYF.

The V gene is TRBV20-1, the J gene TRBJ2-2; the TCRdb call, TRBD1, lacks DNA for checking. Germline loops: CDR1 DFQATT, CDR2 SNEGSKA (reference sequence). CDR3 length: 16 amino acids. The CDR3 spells CSARSGQGFDTGELFF.

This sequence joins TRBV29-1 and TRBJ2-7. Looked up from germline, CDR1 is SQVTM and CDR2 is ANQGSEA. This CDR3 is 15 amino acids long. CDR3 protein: CSVEPHVPGMYEQYF.

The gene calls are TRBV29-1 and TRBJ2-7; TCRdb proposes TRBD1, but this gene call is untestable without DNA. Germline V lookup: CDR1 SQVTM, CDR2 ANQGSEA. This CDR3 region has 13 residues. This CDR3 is CSVGAGASYEQYF.

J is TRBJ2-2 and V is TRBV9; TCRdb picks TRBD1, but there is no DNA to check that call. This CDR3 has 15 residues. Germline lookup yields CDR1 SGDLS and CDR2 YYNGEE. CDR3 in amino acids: CASSLGDSNTGELFF.

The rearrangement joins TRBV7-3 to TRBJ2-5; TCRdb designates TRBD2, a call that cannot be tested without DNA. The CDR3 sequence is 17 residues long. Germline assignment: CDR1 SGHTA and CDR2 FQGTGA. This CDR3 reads CASSLVGRLADQETQYF.

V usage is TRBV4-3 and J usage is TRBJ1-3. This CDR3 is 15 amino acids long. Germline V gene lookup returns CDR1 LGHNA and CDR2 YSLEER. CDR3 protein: CASSPRTASGNTIYF.

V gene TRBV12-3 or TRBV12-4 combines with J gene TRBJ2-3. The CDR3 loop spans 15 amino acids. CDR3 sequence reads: CASSFSGSNTDTQYF.

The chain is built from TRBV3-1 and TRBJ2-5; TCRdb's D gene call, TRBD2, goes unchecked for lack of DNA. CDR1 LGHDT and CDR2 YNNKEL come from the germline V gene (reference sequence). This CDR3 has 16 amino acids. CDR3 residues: CASSHRDQYYQETQYF.

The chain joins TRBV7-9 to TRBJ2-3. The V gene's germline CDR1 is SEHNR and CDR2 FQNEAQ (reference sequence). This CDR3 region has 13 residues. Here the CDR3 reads CASSLSELRSQYF.

This chain's CDR3 is CASSERQGMNTEAFF. The chain uses TRBV6-1 and TRBJ1-1; TCRdb proposes TRBD1, but this gene call is untestable without DNA. CDR1 MNHNS and CDR2 SASEGT come from the germline V gene. This CDR3 spans 15 amino acids.

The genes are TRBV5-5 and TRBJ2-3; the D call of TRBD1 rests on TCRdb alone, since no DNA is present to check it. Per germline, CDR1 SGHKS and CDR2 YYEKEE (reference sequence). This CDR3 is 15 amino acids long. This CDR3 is CASSQPTGQTDTQYF. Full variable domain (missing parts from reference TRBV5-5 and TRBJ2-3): DAGVTQSPTHLIKTRGQQVTLRCSPISGHKSVSWYQQVLGQGPQFIFQYYEKEERGRGNFPDRFSARQFPNYSSELNVNALLLGDSALYLCASSQPTGQTDTQYFGPGTRLTVL.